A selection of T cell receptor beta chains follows, all from one sample in a study of shared clonotypes between healthy human individuals. Here immunoSEQ multiplex PCR was the method, and the copy in TCRdb shows in-frame clones only, minus some. Of roughly 570,000 clones listed, 95% to 98% are singletons. Sequenced material: naive CD8+ T cells sorted from blood. Receptors were obtained from a man aged 30-40 years in good health. Both conserved end residues are part of each CDR3. The D gene is left open where the match is weak. Clone size is stated in some rows and not others, as once, few, many or a class when expanded.

d_gene: NA
v_gene: TRBV11-2
j_gene: TRBJ2-3
abundance: NA
CDR3aa: CASSQTTDTQYF
CDR3nt: TGTGCCAGCAGCCAGACCACAGATACGCAGTATTTT

d_gene: NA
v_gene: TRBV29-1
j_gene: TRBJ2-7
abundance: NA
CDR3aa: CSARLYERSYEQYF
CDR3nt: TGCAGCGCCCGTTTATACGAAAGGAGCTACGAGCAGTACTTC

d_gene: TRBD2
v_gene: TRBV4-2
j_gene: TRBJ2-1
abundance: NA
CDR3aa: CASSLEVSGSWDNEQFF
CDR3nt: TGTGCCAGCAGCCTTGAAGTTAGCGGGAGTTGGGACAATGAGCAGTTCTTC

d_gene: NA
v_gene: TRBV6-5
j_gene: TRBJ1-1
abundance: NA
CDR3aa: CASKRWNTEAFF
CDR3nt: TGTGCCAGCAAACGGTGGAACACTGAAGCTTTCTTT

d_gene: NA
v_gene: TRBV6-5
j_gene: TRBJ1-1
abundance: NA
CDR3aa: CASSSQVEAFF
CDR3nt: TGTGCCAGCAGTTCACAGGTTGAAGCTTTCTTT

d_gene: NA
v_gene: TRBV5-4
j_gene: TRBJ2-7
abundance: NA
CDR3aa: CASSDRSSVYEQYF
CDR3nt: TGTGCCAGCAGCGACCGAAGCTCCGTCTACGAGCAGTACTTC

d_gene: NA
v_gene: TRBV29-1
j_gene: TRBJ2-7
abundance: NA
CDR3aa: CSVVIQGYEQYF
CDR3nt: TGCAGCGTTGTTATTCAGGGCTACGAGCAGTACTTC

d_gene: NA
v_gene: TRBV5-1
j_gene: TRBJ1-1
abundance: NA
CDR3aa: CASSLHGGQFTEAFF
CDR3nt: TGCGCCAGCAGCTTGCATGGGGGGCAGTTCACTGAAGCTTTCTTT

d_gene: TRBD2
v_gene: TRBV7-9
j_gene: TRBJ2-3
abundance: NA
CDR3aa: CASSPWTSGRAEDTQYF
CDR3nt: TGTGCCAGCAGCCCCTGGACTAGCGGGAGGGCCGAAGATACGCAGTATTTT

d_gene: NA
v_gene: TRBV16
j_gene: TRBJ1-5
abundance: NA
CDR3aa: CASSQGPQPQHF
CDR3nt: TGTGCCAGCAGCCAAGGGCCTCAGCCCCAGCATTTT

d_gene: NA
v_gene: TRBV7-9
j_gene: TRBJ2-3
abundance: once
CDR3aa: CASSTDTQYF
CDR3nt: TGTGCCAGCAGCACAGATACGCAGTATTTT

d_gene: TRBD1
v_gene: TRBV7-2
j_gene: TRBJ1-2
abundance: once
CDR3aa: CASSLTAGTEGRRGYGYTF
CDR3nt: TGTGCCAGCAGCTTAACCGCCGGGACAGAGGGGAGGCGCGGCTATGGCTACACCTTC

d_gene: TRBD2
v_gene: TRBV29-1
j_gene: TRBJ2-1
abundance: NA
CDR3aa: CSVEGLAERSSYNEQFF
CDR3nt: TGCAGCGTAGAAGGGCTAGCGGAAAGGAGCTCCTACAATGAGCAGTTCTTC

d_gene: NA
v_gene: TRBV28
j_gene: TRBJ2-7
abundance: once
CDR3aa: CASSPRTDHYEQYF
CDR3nt: TGTGCCAGCAGTCCGCGGACGGATCACTACGAGCAGTACTTC

d_gene: NA
v_gene: TRBV5-6
j_gene: TRBJ2-7
abundance: NA
CDR3aa: CASSSTFEGTYYEQYF
CDR3nt: TGTGCCAGCAGCTCAACCTTTGAAGGGACCTACTACGAGCAGTACTTC

d_gene: NA
v_gene: TRBV27
j_gene: TRBJ2-2
abundance: NA
CDR3aa: CASSLSRDGELFF
CDR3nt: TGTGCCAGCAGTTTATCGAGAGACGGGGAGCTGTTTTTT

d_gene: NA
v_gene: TRBV27
j_gene: TRBJ2-5
abundance: NA
CDR3aa: CASSLSPGLGSQYF
CDR3nt: TGTGCCAGCAGTTTATCTCCAGGGTTGGGGTCCCAGTACTTC

d_gene: NA
v_gene: TRBV7-9
j_gene: TRBJ1-3
abundance: NA
CDR3aa: CASRSGLWTTSGNTIYF
CDR3nt: TGTGCCAGCAGATCCGGACTGTGGACCACCTCTGGAAACACCATATATTTT

d_gene: TRBD2
v_gene: TRBV11-2
j_gene: TRBJ2-7
abundance: NA
CDR3aa: CASSPQTSGWGEQYF
CDR3nt: TGTGCCAGCAGCCCCCAGACTAGCGGGTGGGGCGAGCAGTACTTC

d_gene: NA
v_gene: TRBV6-5
j_gene: TRBJ2-7
abundance: NA
CDR3aa: CASSYARLYEQYF
CDR3nt: TGTGCCAGCAGTTACGCCAGATTGTACGAGCAGTACTTC

d_gene: NA
v_gene: TRBV7-8
j_gene: TRBJ2-7
abundance: NA
CDR3aa: CASSLGGVTYEQYF
CDR3nt: TGTGCCAGCAGCCTCGGTGGGGTAACCTACGAGCAGTACTTC

d_gene: TRBD1
v_gene: TRBV7-9
j_gene: TRBJ1-2
abundance: NA
CDR3aa: CASSPGTGPYGYTF
CDR3nt: TGTGCCAGCAGCCCCGGGACAGGGCCTTATGGCTACACCTTC

d_gene: NA
v_gene: TRBV7-9
j_gene: TRBJ1-5
abundance: NA
CDR3aa: CASSTSLGNQPQHF
CDR3nt: TGTGCCAGCAGCACCTCGTTGGGCAATCAGCCCCAGCATTTT

d_gene: NA
v_gene: TRBV19
j_gene: TRBJ2-7
abundance: NA
CDR3aa: CASSPGTDEQYF
CDR3nt: TGTGCCAGTAGTCCTGGGACTGACGAGCAGTACTTC